This entry is about one T cell receptor (beta chain). This record belongs to a study of blood T cell repertoires in COVID-19. V lost 6 bases to trimming and J lost 4 bases, with 6 bases between them. This CDR3 comprises 10 residues. Germline CDR1 is DFQATT and CDR2 is SNEGSKA (reference sequence). Measured with immunoSEQ multiplex PCR; TCRdb has only the in-frame clones, and not every one. The table lists some 44,000 clones, 87% of them singletons. Sequenced: peripheral blood. This sequence originates from a man aged 55 to 70 with active COVID-19. This chain uses TRBV20-1 with TRBJ2-5; D is unclear. CDR3: CSATRETQYF. The DNA of the CDR3 is TGCAGTGCCACAAGAGAGACCCAGTACTTC.